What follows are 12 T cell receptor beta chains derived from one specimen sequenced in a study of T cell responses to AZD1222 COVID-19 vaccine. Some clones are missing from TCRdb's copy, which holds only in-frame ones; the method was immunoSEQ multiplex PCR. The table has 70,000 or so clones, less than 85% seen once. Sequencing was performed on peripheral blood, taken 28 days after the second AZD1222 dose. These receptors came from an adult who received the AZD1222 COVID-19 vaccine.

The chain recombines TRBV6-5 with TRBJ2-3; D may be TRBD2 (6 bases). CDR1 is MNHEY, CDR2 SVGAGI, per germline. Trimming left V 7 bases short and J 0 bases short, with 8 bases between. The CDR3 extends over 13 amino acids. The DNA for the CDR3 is TGTGCCAGCAATCGGGGGAGCACAGATACGCAGTATTTT. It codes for CASNRGSTDTQYF.

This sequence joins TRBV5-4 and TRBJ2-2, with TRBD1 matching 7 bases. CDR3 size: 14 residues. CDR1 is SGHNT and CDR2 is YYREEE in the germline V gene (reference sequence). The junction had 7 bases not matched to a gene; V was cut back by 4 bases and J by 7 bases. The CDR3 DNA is TGTGCCAGCAGCAACAGGGGCGTAATCGGGGAGCTGTTTTTT. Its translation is CASSNRGVIGELFF.

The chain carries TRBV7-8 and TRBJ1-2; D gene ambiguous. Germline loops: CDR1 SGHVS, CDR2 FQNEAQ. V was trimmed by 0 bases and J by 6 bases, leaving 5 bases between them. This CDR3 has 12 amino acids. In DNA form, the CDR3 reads TGTGCCAGCAGCTTAGCTACAAATGGCTACACCTTC. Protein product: CASSLATNGYTF.

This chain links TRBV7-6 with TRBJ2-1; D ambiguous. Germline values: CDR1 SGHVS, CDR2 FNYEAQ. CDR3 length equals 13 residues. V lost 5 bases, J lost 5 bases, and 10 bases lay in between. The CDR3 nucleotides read TGTGCCAGCAGCCGCCGACAAGACAATGAGCAGTTCTTC. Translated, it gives CASSRRQDNEQFF. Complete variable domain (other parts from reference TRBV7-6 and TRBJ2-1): GAGVSQSPRYKVTKRGQDVALRCDPISGHVSLYWYRQALGQGPEFLTYFNYEAQQDKSGLPNDRFSAERPEGSISTLTIQRTEQRDSAMYRCASSRRQDNEQFFGPGTRLTVL.

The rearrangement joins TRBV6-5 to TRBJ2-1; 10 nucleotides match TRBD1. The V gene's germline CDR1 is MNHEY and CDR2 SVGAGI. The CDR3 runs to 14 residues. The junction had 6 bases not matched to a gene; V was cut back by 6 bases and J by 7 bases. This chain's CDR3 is CASRGQGRGNEQFF. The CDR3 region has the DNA TGTGCCAGCAGGGGACAGGGGCGAGGAAATGAGCAGTTCTTC.

In DNA, the CDR3 is TGTGCCAGCAGTGAGCCGGGACAGGGGAAGCCTGAAGCTTTCTTT. Its protein is CASSEPGQGKPEAFF. The V call is TRBV6-1, the J call TRBJ1-1; 10 bases are shared with TRBD1. The CDR3 is made up of 15 amino acids. In germline, CDR1 is MNHNS, CDR2 SASEGT. Trimming took 3 bases from V and 6 from J; bases not matched to a gene: 7.

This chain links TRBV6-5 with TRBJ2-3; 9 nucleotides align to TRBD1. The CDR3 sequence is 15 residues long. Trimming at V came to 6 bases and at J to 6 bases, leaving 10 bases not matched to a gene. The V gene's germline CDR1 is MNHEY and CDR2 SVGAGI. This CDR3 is CASSAQGATGDTQYF. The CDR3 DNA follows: TGTGCCAGCAGCGCACAGGGGGCTACTGGGGATACGCAGTATTTT.

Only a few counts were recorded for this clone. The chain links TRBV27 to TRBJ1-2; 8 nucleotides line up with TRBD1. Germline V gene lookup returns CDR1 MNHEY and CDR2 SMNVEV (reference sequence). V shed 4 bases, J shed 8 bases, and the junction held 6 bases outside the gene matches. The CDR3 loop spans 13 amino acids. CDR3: CASSSQTGVGYTF. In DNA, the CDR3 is TGTGCCAGCAGTTCCCAGACAGGGGTGGGCTACACCTTC.

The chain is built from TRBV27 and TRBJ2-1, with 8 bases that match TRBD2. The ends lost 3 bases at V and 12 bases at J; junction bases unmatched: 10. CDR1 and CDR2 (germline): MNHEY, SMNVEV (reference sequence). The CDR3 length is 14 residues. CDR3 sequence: CASSFSGTSTVQFF. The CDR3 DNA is TGTGCCAGCAGTTTCTCCGGGACTAGTACCGTGCAGTTCTTC.

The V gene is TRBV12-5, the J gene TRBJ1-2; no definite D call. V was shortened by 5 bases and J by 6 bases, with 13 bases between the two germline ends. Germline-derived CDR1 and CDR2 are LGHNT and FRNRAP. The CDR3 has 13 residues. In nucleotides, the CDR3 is TGTGCTAGTGGTAAGACCTGGCTTCATGGCTACACCTTC. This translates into CASGKTWLHGYTF.

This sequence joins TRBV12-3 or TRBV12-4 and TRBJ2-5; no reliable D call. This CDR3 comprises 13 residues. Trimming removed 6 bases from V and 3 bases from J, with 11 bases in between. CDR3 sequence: CASRVSREETQYF. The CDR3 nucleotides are TGTGCCAGCAGGGTTTCTAGGGAAGAGACCCAGTACTTC.

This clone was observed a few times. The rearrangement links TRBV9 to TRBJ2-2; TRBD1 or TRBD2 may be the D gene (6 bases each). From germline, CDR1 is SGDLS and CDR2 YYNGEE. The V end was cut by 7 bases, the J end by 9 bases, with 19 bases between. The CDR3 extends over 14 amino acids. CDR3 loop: CASGEGGRSWELFF. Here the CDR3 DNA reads TGTGCCAGCGGGGAAGGGGGGAGATCGTGGGAGCTGTTTTTT. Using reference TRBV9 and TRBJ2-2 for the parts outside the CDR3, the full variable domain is DSGVTQTPKHLITATGQRVTLRCSPRSGDLSVYWYQQSLDQGLQFLIQYYNGEERAKGNILERFSAQQFPDLHSELNLSSLELGDSALYFCASGEGGRSWELFFGEGSRLTVL.